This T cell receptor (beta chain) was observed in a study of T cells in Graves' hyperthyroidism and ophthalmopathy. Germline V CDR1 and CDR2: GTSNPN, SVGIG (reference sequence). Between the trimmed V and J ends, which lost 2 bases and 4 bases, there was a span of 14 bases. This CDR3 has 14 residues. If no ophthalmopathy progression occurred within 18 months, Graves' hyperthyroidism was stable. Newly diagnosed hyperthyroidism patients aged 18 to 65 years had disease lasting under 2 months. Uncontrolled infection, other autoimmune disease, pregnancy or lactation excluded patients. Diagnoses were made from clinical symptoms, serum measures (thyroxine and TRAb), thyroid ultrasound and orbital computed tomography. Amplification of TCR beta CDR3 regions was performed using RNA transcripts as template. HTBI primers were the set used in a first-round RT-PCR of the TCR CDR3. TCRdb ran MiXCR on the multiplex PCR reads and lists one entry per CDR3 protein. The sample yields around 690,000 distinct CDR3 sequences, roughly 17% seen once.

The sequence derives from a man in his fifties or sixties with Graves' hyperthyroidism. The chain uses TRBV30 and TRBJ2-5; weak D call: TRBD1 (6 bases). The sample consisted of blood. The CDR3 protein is CAWSWGQGLETQYF. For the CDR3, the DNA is TGTGCCTGGAGTTGGGGGCAGGGGTTAGAGACCCAGTACTTC.